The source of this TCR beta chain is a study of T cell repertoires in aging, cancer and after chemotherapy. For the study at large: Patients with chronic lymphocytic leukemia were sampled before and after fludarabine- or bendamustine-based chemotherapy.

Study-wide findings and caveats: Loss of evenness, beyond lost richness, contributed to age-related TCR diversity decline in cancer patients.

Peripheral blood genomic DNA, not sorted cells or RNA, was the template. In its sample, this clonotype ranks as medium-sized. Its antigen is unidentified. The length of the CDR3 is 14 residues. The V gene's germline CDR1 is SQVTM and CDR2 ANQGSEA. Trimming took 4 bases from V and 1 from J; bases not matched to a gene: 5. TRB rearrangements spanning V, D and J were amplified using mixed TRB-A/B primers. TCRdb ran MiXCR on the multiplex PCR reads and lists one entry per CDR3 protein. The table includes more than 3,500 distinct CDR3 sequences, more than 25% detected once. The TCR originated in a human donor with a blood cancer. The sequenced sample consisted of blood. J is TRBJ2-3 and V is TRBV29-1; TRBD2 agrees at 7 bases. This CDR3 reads CSVGAAGGTDTQYF. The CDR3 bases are TGCAGCGTTGGTGCTGCGGGAGGCACAGATACGCAGTATTTT.